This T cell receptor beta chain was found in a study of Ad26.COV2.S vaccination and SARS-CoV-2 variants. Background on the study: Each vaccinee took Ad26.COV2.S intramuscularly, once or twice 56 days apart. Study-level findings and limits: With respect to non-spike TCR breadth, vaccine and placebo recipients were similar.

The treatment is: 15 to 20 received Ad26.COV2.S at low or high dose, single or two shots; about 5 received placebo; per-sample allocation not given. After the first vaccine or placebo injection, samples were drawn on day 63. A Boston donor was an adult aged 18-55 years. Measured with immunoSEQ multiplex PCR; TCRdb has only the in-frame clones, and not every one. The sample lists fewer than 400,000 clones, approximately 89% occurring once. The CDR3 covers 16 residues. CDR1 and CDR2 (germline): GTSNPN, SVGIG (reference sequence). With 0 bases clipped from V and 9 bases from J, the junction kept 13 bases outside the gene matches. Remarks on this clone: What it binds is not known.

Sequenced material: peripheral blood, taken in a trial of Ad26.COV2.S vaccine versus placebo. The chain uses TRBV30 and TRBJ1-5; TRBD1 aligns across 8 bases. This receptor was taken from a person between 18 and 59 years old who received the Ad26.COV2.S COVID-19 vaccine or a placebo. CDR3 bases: TGTGCCTGGAGTGTGACAGGGGTGTTTATGGGGATGCCCCAGCATTTT. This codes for CAWSVTGVFMGMPQHF.